This is a list of T cell receptor beta chains from one sample in a study of blood T cells in healthy people across ages. TCRdb ran MiXCR on the 5' RACE reads and lists one entry per CDR3 protein. The sample shows 1.8 million or so distinct CDR3 sequences, about 39% of them seen only once. Sequencing used blood. These receptors were taken from a human donor in good health. Both conserved end residues are part of each CDR3. The D gene is left open where the match is weak. Part of the rows lack a size; the others show once, few, many or a class for expanded clones.

size: few
V: TRBV15
J: TRBJ1-2
D: .
CDR3: CATSRGGQGNYGYTF
DNA: TGTGCCACCAGCAGAGGGGGGCAAGGGAACTATGGCTACACCTTC

size: .
V: TRBV12-3/TRBV12-4
J: TRBJ1-5
D: .
CDR3: CASSFSGTANQPQHF
DNA: TGTGCCAGCAGTTTCTCCGGGACGGCAAATCAGCCCCAGCATTTT

size: few
V: TRBV6-6
J: TRBJ1-2
D: TRBD1
CDR3: CASRPPRQGSGYTF
DNA: TGTGCCAGCAGGCCGCCCCGACAGGGGAGTGGCTACACCTTC

size: .
V: TRBV7-8
J: TRBJ2-7
D: .
CDR3: CASSFTGIHEQYF
DNA: TGTGCCAGCAGCTTCACAGGGATCCACGAGCAGTACTTC

size: few
V: TRBV4-1
J: TRBJ1-2
D: TRBD1
CDR3: CASSQKVPTGSNYGYTF
DNA: TGCGCCAGCAGCCAAAAGGTCCCGACAGGGTCGAACTATGGCTACACCTTC

size: few
V: TRBV11-2
J: TRBJ2-7
D: .
CDR3: CASSFQADGLDESYEQYF
DNA: TGTGCCAGCAGCTTCCAGGCGGACGGCCTAGACGAATCCTACGAGCAGTACTTC

size: many
V: TRBV6-2/TRBV6-3
J: TRBJ1-5
D: .
CDR3: CASSHVWDSNQPQHF
DNA: TGTGCCAGCAGTCACGTATGGGATAGCAATCAGCCCCAGCATTTT

size: many
V: TRBV5-8
J: TRBJ1-4
D: .
CDR3: CASSWEPAANEKLFF
DNA: TGTGCCAGCAGCTGGGAACCCGCGGCTAATGAAAAACTGTTTTTT

size: .
V: TRBV20-1
J: TRBJ2-7
D: TRBD1
CDR3: CSAFQGAVSYEQYF
DNA: TGCAGTGCTTTCCAGGGGGCTGTGTCCTACGAGCAGTACTTC

size: .
V: TRBV6-5
J: TRBJ2-5
D: .
CDR3: CASSYFPGQGQETQYF
DNA: TGTGCCAGCAGTTACTTCCCGGGGCAGGGGCAAGAGACCCAGTACTTC

size: .
V: TRBV7-9
J: TRBJ2-4
D: .
CDR3: CASSTPENVGQYF
DNA: TGTGCCAGCAGCACCCCGGAGAACGTAGGGCAGTACTTC

size: .
V: TRBV2
J: TRBJ2-1
D: TRBD1
CDR3: CASSEEGTGGLDEQFF
DNA: TGTGCCAGCAGTGAAGAGGGGACAGGGGGCTTGGATGAGCAGTTCTTC

size: once
V: TRBV7-2
J: TRBJ2-1
D: TRBD1
CDR3: CASSPPGQWGSEQFF
DNA: TGTGCCAGCAGTCCACCGGGACAGTGGGGAAGTGAGCAGTTCTTC

size: .
V: TRBV7-2
J: TRBJ1-5
D: .
CDR3: CASSTGPMRPQHF
DNA: TGTGCCAGCAGTACAGGGCCGATGAGGCCCCAGCATTTT

size: .
V: TRBV28
J: TRBJ1-1
D: .
CDR3: CASSPNEEMVTEAFF
DNA: TGTGCCAGCAGTCCCAATGAAGAGATGGTCACTGAAGCTTTCTTT

size: .
V: TRBV7-2
J: TRBJ2-1
D: .
CDR3: CASSLSYRDEDEQFF
DNA: TGTGCCAGCAGTCTAAGTTACAGGGATGAGGATGAGCAGTTCTTC